The 20 T cell receptor beta chains below all came from one sample that was sequenced in a study of PD-L1 blockade in urothelial cancer. The assay was immunoSEQ multiplex PCR, and TCRdb's table has in-frame clones only and misses some. The sample carries some 25,000 clones, roughly 83% recorded once. Sequenced here: PBMCs, sampled around atezolizumab (anti-PD-L1) treatment. These receptor sequences come from a man between 65 and 85 years old with urothelial cancer.

The rearrangement joins TRBV9 to TRBJ2-7, with no clear D. Germline CDR1 reads SGDLS; CDR2 reads YYNGEE. The CDR3 has 14 amino acids. Trimming pared 0 bases from V and 5 bases from J, leaving 12 bases between. CDR3 region: CASSVASAEDEQYF. CDR3 sequence (DNA): TGTGCCAGCAGCGTAGCGAGTGCCGAGGACGAGCAGTACTTC.

This chain links TRBV5-1 with TRBJ2-5; maybe TRBD2 (5 bases). The CDR3 is 16 residues long. V was clipped by 0 bases and J by 4 bases, with 16 bases between them. CDR1 and CDR2 (germline): SGHRS, YFSETQ. This CDR3 is CASSLVERTEGETQYF. In DNA, the CDR3 is TGCGCCAGCAGCTTGGTCGAGCGCACCGAGGGAGAGACCCAGTACTTC.

The chain has TRBV10-3 and TRBJ2-1; 8 positions match TRBD2. The V and J ends lost 2 bases and 4 bases, in that order; junction bases with no gene match: 13. Germline lookup yields CDR1 ENHRY and CDR2 SYGVKD. The CDR3 covers 18 residues. In DNA form, the CDR3 reads TGTGCCATCAGTGAGGAGCATGCCAGGGGCGGGGGGTACAATGAGCAGTTCTTC. Its protein product is CAISEEHARGGGYNEQFF.

This chain links TRBV18 with TRBJ1-5; the match to TRBD1 covers 11 bases. The length of the CDR3 is 15 residues. V gave up 9 bases and J gave up 2 bases; unmatched junction bases: 6. The germline V gene encodes CDR1 KGHSH and CDR2 LQKENI. The CDR3 loop is CASSDRGLGNQPQHF. The CDR3 DNA is TGTGCCAGTTCGGACAGGGGGCTAGGCAATCAGCCCCAGCATTTT.

The chain links TRBV18 to TRBJ1-2; D gene uncertain. The CDR3 consists of 14 residues. V lost 0 bases to trimming and J lost 5 bases, with 10 bases between them. The germline CDR1 and CDR2 sequences are KGHSH and LQKENI. The DNA of the CDR3 is TGTGCCAGCTCACCACCGCTTCTGGCTTATGGCTACACCTTC. Its translation is CASSPPLLAYGYTF. Supplemented by reference TRBV18 and TRBJ1-2, the full variable domain reads NAGVMQNPRHLVRRRGQEARLRCSPMKGHSHVYWYRQLPEEGLKFMVYLQKENIIDESGMPKERFSAEFPKEGPSILRIQQVVRGDSAAYFCASSPPLLAYGYTFGSGTRLTVV.

The chain recombines TRBV27 with TRBJ1-1; a weak D match, TRBD1 (6 bases). CDR1 MNHEY and CDR2 SMNVEV come from the germline V gene (reference sequence). The length of the CDR3 is 14 residues. The V end was cut by 4 bases, the J end by 1 base, with 10 bases between. CDR3 residues: CASSSPDRNTEAFF. The CDR3 DNA reads TGTGCCAGCAGTTCGCCGGACAGGAACACTGAAGCTTTCTTT.

This chain connects TRBV5-4 to TRBJ2-1; weak D call: TRBD1 (6 bases). The CDR3 runs 15 residues. V was pared by 7 bases and J by 0 bases, with 14 bases between. The germline V gene encodes CDR1 SGHNT and CDR2 YYREEE (reference sequence). The CDR3 spells CASHLLDSSYNEQFF. The CDR3 DNA follows: TGTGCCAGCCACCTACTGGACAGCTCCTACAATGAGCAGTTCTTC. Looking up the rest from reference TRBV5-4 and TRBJ2-1 gives the full variable domain: ETGVTQSPTHLIKTRGQQVTLRCSSQSGHNTVSWYQQALGQGPQFIFQYYREEENGRGNFPPRFSGLQFPNYSSELNVNALELDDSALYLCASHLLDSSYNEQFFGPGTRLTVL.

By share of the sample, this clone is medium-sized. The chain uses TRBV5-8 and TRBJ1-5, with a tentative D call TRBD1 (5 bases). The ends were cut back, 5 bases at V and 2 bases at J, with 17 bases in the middle. The CDR3 loop spans 16 amino acids. Germline assignment: CDR1 SGHTS and CDR2 YDEGEE. CDR3: CASSFYQGWGNQPQHF. The CDR3 nucleotides are TGTGCCAGCAGTTTCTATCAGGGATGGGGCAATCAGCCCCAGCATTTT.

The rearrangement uses TRBV5-6 and TRBJ2-1; possibly TRBD1 for D (5 bases). CDR3 length equals 15 residues. Trimming pared 0 bases from V and 8 bases from J, leaving 15 bases between. Germline V lookup: CDR1 SGHDT, CDR2 YYEEEE. The DNA for the CDR3 is TGTGCCAGCAGCTTGGACTCCTGGGGCCGGGATGAGCAGTTCTTC. This sequence encodes CASSLDSWGRDEQFF.

The V call is TRBV5-1, the J call TRBJ2-1; 8 bases map to TRBD1. After removal of 2 bases from V and 3 bases from J, the junction contained 4 bases not matched to a gene. The CDR3 loop spans 15 amino acids. Germline V gene data show CDR1 as SGHRS and CDR2 as YFSETQ. The CDR3, as DNA: TGCGCCAGCAGCTTTGGGACAGGCCACTACAATGAGCAGTTCTTC. It translates to CASSFGTGHYNEQFF.

This chain uses TRBV28 with TRBJ1-5; maybe TRBD1 (6 bases). The V gene's germline CDR1 is MDHEN and CDR2 SYDVKM. The CDR3 is 18 residues long. V shed 1 base and J shed 5 bases, with 21 bases lying between them. The DNA of the CDR3 is TGTGCCAGCAGTTTATCACCGGGACTCGGAGGGGGGGATCAGCCCCAGCATTTT. Protein sequence: CASSLSPGLGGGDQPQHF.

CDR3 sequence reads: CASSIEGGSYNEQFF. CDR3 DNA: TGTGCCAGTAGTATTGAGGGAGGCTCCTACAATGAGCAGTTCTTC. This chain joins TRBV19 and TRBJ2-1, with D perhaps TRBD2 (6 bases). Trimming left V 3 bases short and J 0 bases short, with 9 bases between. This CDR3 comprises 15 residues. CDR1 LNHDA and CDR2 SQIVND come from the germline V gene (reference sequence).

The chain has TRBV2 and TRBJ2-7; no clear D. The CDR3 length is 14 residues. V lost 0 bases to trimming and J lost 2 bases, with 8 bases between them. CDR1 SNHLY and CDR2 FYNNEI come from the germline V gene. CDR3: CASSEAPTTYEQYF. The CDR3 DNA is TGTGCCAGCAGTGAAGCCCCTACGACCTACGAGCAGTACTTC. Variable domain in full (rest from reference TRBV2 and TRBJ2-7): EPEVTQTPSHQVTQMGQEVILRCVPISNHLYFYWYRQILGQKVEFLVSFYNNEISEKSEIFDDQFSVERPDGSNFTLKIRSTKLEDSAMYFCASSEAPTTYEQYFGPGTRLTVT.

The chain is built from TRBV5-1 and TRBJ2-7; 8 bases agree with TRBD2. The CDR3 spans 13 residues. V shed 4 bases and J 3 bases; nucleotides not matched to a gene: 3. The germline CDR1 and CDR2 sequences are SGHRS and YFSETQ. CDR3: CASSEGTSYEQYF. CDR3 coding DNA: TGCGCCAGCAGCGAAGGGACTAGCTACGAGCAGTACTTC.

V usage is TRBV9 and J usage is TRBJ2-1; TRBD2 matches 9 bases. After removal of 0 bases from V and 4 bases from J, the junction contained 5 bases not matched to a gene. Germline V gene sequence: CDR1 SGDLS, CDR2 YYNGEE. There are 16 residues in the CDR3. CDR3 nucleotides: TGTGCCAGCAGCGTAGAAGCGGGAGGCGGTTACAATGAGCAGTTCTTC. Its protein product is CASSVEAGGGYNEQFF.

The chain has TRBV28 and TRBJ1-1; TRBD1 aligns across 9 bases. The junction had 10 bases not matched to a gene; V was cut back by 3 bases and J by 5 bases. CDR1 is MDHEN, CDR2 SYDVKM, per germline. CDR3 length: 16 amino acids. CDR3 region: CASSLVSGTGRTEAFF. The DNA for the CDR3 is TGTGCCAGCAGTTTGGTTTCCGGGACAGGGAGGACTGAAGCTTTCTTT.

The chain recombines TRBV19 with TRBJ2-7, with D tentatively TRBD2 (6 bases). CDR3 length: 15 amino acids. Germline V gene sequence: CDR1 LNHDA, CDR2 SQIVND (reference sequence). V shed 5 bases and J shed 2 bases, with 16 bases lying between them. CDR3: CASSPRIADTYEQYF. The CDR3, as DNA: TGTGCCAGTAGTCCGCGGATAGCGGATACCTACGAGCAGTACTTC. The full variable domain, rest sourced from reference TRBV19 and TRBJ2-7, is DGGITQSPKYLFRKEGQNVTLSCEQNLNHDAMYWYRQDPGQGLRLIYYSQIVNDFQKGDIAEGYSVSREKKESFPLTVTSAQKNPTAFYLCASSPRIADTYEQYFGPGTRLTVT.

The CDR3 region has the DNA TGTGCCAGCAGTCCCTCAGGGGTGGGCACTGAAGCTTTCTTT. Protein: CASSPSGVGTEAFF. The V call is TRBV6-5, the J call TRBJ1-1, with a tentative D call TRBD1 (6 bases). Germline V lookup: CDR1 MNHEY, CDR2 SVGAGI. Trimming left V 5 bases short and J 4 bases short, with 14 bases between. The CDR3 sequence is 14 residues long.

This chain uses TRBV7-6 with TRBJ2-7, with a tentative D call TRBD1 (6 bases). Germline values: CDR1 SGHVS, CDR2 FNYEAQ. CDR3 size: 13 residues. The germline V and J ends were trimmed by 5 bases and 1 base, with 9 bases remaining between them. CDR3 nucleotides: TGTGCCAGCAGCCGAACAGGGTCCTACGAGCAGTACTTC. It is translated as CASSRTGSYEQYF.

The chain is built from TRBV10-3 and TRBJ2-3; D is unresolved. V lost 1 base, J lost 0 bases, and 8 bases lay in between. Per germline, CDR1 ENHRY and CDR2 SYGVKD. The CDR3 is made up of 15 amino acids. CDR3 in amino acids: CAISEYSSSTDTQYF. DNA of the CDR3: TGTGCCATCAGTGAGTACAGTTCTAGCACAGATACGCAGTATTTT.